The subject of this entry is one T cell receptor (beta chain). The trim removed 1 base at V and 4 bases at J, leaving 6 bases unmatched. This CDR3 comprises 16 residues. The germline V gene encodes CDR1 SGHDT and CDR2 YYEEEE. The record originates from a study of control samples from healthy donors and cancer patients. This table comes from immunoSEQ multiplex PCR, and its TCRdb copy is limited to in-frame clones, with some not included. This table has about 59,000 clones, roughly nine tenths appearing once. The source is a man between 35 and 55 years old with colorectal cancer. The chain couples TRBV5-6 to TRBJ1-4, with 8 bases that match TRBD1. The sample consisted of PBMCs. The CDR3 loop is CASSLRTGRGNEKLFF. The DNA of the CDR3 is TGTGCCAGCAGCTTGAGGACAGGGCGGGGTAATGAAAAACTGTTTTTT.